Below are 13 T cell receptor beta chains sequenced from a single sample in a study of sequential checkpoint blockade in melanoma. Treatment specified: randomized to nivolumab then ipilimumab (arm A) or the reverse (arm B). TCRdb's copy holds only in-frame clones and misses some; the assay was immunoSEQ multiplex PCR. The sample holds about 5,000 clones, approximately 23% seen once. The sequences come from tumor tissue (inferred from file names), collected from a patient given nivolumab and ipilimumab in sequence. These receptors originate from a human donor with melanoma.

This chain connects TRBV5-1 to TRBJ2-2; D perhaps matches TRBD2 (6 bases). Germline CDR1 reads SGHRS; CDR2 reads YFSETQ. This CDR3 is built from 15 residues. The V and J ends lost 4 bases and 6 bases respectively, with 16 bases between them. The CDR3 nucleotides are TGCGCCAGCAGCGAGGGGACTCCTGGGCCCGGGGAGCTGTTTTTT. It is translated as CASSEGTPGPGELFF.

V and J are TRBV28 and TRBJ2-7, with TRBD1 identical over 10 bases. The length of the CDR3 is 15 residues. V lost 6 bases, J lost 5 bases, and 10 bases stayed unmatched. Germline CDR1 MDHEN, CDR2 SYDVKM. The CDR3 nucleotides read TGTGCCAGCAGCCTGTTCCAGGGGACAGGGGACGAGCAGTACTTC. Amino acid sequence: CASSLFQGTGDEQYF.

Remarks on this clone: An end of the junction differs from the germline gene, which may be a read error. The gene calls are TRBV6-8 and TRBJ2-7, with 7 positions matching TRBD1. Looked up from germline, CDR1 is MNHGY and CDR2 is SAAAGT. The CDR3 is 12 amino acids. CDR3 nucleotide sequence: TGTGCCATCAGTACAGGGGACGGCGAGCAGTACTTC. It translates to CAISTGDGEQYF.

This clone was counted between two and nine times. The gene calls are TRBV6-7 and TRBJ1-4, with 9 bases lining up with TRBD1. TRBV6-7 is noted as an ORF with a role that remains uncertain. V shed 5 bases, J shed 8 bases, and the junction held 9 bases outside the gene matches. The CDR3 extends over 15 amino acids. CDR3 bases: TGTGCCAGCAGTACCGACAGGGGGTCCGGGGAAAAACTGTTTTTT. Translated: CASSTDRGSGEKLFF.

This clone came up a few times. The rearrangement uses TRBV28 and TRBJ1-1; unclear D gene. The CDR3 consists of 13 residues. CDR1 MDHEN and CDR2 SYDVKM come from the germline V gene. V was trimmed by 6 bases and J by 1 base, leaving 9 bases between them. In DNA form, the CDR3 reads TGTGCCAGCAGCTATAGAGGGAACACTGAAGCTTTCTTT. Protein sequence: CASSYRGNTEAFF.

The chain links TRBV10-2 to TRBJ1-1; TRBD1 matches at 9 bases. CDR3 size: 16 residues. Germline lookup yields CDR1 WSHSY and CDR2 SAAADI. Trimming cost V 6 bases and J 0 bases; bases outside gene matches: 8. The DNA of the CDR3 is TGCGCCAGCAGACGGGACAGGGCGTACATGAACACTGAAGCTTTCTTT. It is translated as CASRRDRAYMNTEAFF.

The V gene is TRBV19, the J gene TRBJ2-3; 11 bases are a match to TRBD2. This CDR3 has 15 residues. V lost 5 bases, J lost 2 bases, and 3 bases stayed unmatched. Germline values: CDR1 LNHDA, CDR2 SQIVND (reference sequence). The CDR3 reads CASSVLAGDTDTQYF. The CDR3 bases are TGTGCCAGTAGTGTACTAGCGGGGGACACAGATACGCAGTATTTT.

This clone was seen repeatedly, ten times or more. The chain employs TRBV11-3 and TRBJ2-6; D may match TRBD1 or TRBD2 (5 bases each). The CDR3 consists of 16 residues. Germline assignment: CDR1 SGHNT and CDR2 YENEEA. V dropped 5 bases and J dropped 0 bases, with 11 bases sitting between them. The CDR3 DNA sequence: TGTGCCAGCAGCGAGGGGAGCTCCTCTGGGGCCAACGTCCTGACTTTC. Residues: CASSEGSSSGANVLTF.

This clone has at least ten counts. V usage is TRBV11-3 and J usage is TRBJ2-5; D may be TRBD2 (5 bases). This CDR3 is built from 15 residues. Germline assignment: CDR1 SGHNT and CDR2 YENEEA. V was trimmed by 5 bases and J by 2 bases, leaving 15 bases between them. CDR3 amino acids: CASSPYKGVQETQYF. CDR3 DNA: TGTGCCAGCAGCCCCTACAAGGGAGTTCAAGAGACCCAGTACTTC.

This chain uses TRBV19 with TRBJ1-2, with D perhaps matching TRBD1 (6 bases). The V end was cut by 5 bases, the J end by 7 bases, with 17 bases between. The CDR3 is 14 amino acids. The germline gives CDR1 LNHDA, CDR2 SQIVND (reference sequence). Here the CDR3 reads CASSLRGREGGYTF. In nucleotides, the CDR3 is TGTGCCAGTAGTCTTCGGGGGCGCGAGGGTGGCTACACCTTC. Full variable domain (missing parts from reference TRBV19 and TRBJ1-2): DGGITQSPKYLFRKEGQNVTLSCEQNLNHDAMYWYRQDPGQGLRLIYYSQIVNDFQKGDIAEGYSVSREKKESFPLTVTSAQKNPTAFYLCASSLRGREGGYTFGSGTRLTVV.

This CDR3 is CASSDRYLDTQYF. The DNA for the CDR3 is TGTGCCAGCAGTGACAGGTACCTCGATACGCAGTATTTT. The chain has TRBV6-8 and TRBJ2-3; the D gene is possibly TRBD1 (6 bases). Germline assignment: CDR1 MNHGY and CDR2 SAAAGT. The CDR3 is made up of 13 amino acids. V was pared by 5 bases and J by 6 bases, with 12 bases between.

The chain employs TRBV5-1 and TRBJ2-3, with no clear D. The CDR3 is 16 amino acids. Trimming took off 2 bases at V and 0 bases at J, with 13 bases between the two ends. Looked up from germline, CDR1 is SGHRS and CDR2 is YFSETQ. This CDR3 reads CASSFVQGTSTDTQYF. For the CDR3, the DNA is TGCGCCAGCAGCTTCGTTCAAGGCACTAGCACAGATACGCAGTATTTT.

This clone was recorded many times. The chain employs TRBV11-3 and TRBJ2-5, with 10 nucleotides matching TRBD1. The CDR3 totals 14 residues. Trimming took 5 bases from V and 5 from J; bases not matched to a gene: 5. The V gene's germline CDR1 is SGHNT and CDR2 YENEEA. The CDR3 sequence is CASSKTGGEETQYF. The CDR3 DNA reads as TGTGCCAGCAGCAAGACAGGGGGCGAGGAGACCCAGTACTTC. Together with reference TRBV11-3 and TRBJ2-5, the CDR3 gives the full variable domain: EAGVVQSPRYKIIEKKQPVAFWCNPISGHNTLYWYLQNLGQGPELLIRYENEEAVDDSQLPKDRFSAERLKGVDSTLKIQPAELGDSAVYLCASSKTGGEETQYFGPGTRLLVL.